A single sample is the source of the 5 T cell receptor beta chains below, sequenced in a study of T cells in Graves' hyperthyroidism and ophthalmopathy. The investigators amplified TCR beta CDR3 regions from RNA transcripts. An initial round of RT-PCR targeting the TCR CDR3 relied on the HTBI primer set. One entry per CDR3 protein results from TCRdb running MiXCR on the multiplex PCR reads. Of about 550,000 distinct CDR3 sequences detected, less than 25% appear once; the ten largest clones hold around 27%. The sequenced sample consisted of blood. The receptors shown here come from a man younger than 35 with Graves' hyperthyroidism.

This clonotype has just a few counts. The J gene is TRBJ1-5, the V gene TRBV6-2 or TRBV6-3, with D uncertain. The CDR3 is 14 amino acids. Germline V lookup: CDR1 MNHEY, CDR2 SVGEGT. Trimming stripped 7 bases from V and 0 bases from J, with 10 bases between. The CDR3 spells CASTKRVSNQPQHF. In nucleotides, the CDR3 is TGTGCCAGCACCAAGAGGGTTAGCAATCAGCCCCAGCATTTT.

At least ten counts were recorded for this clonotype. The chain uses TRBV9 and TRBJ2-7; a possible D gene is TRBD2 (6 bases). This CDR3 comprises 14 residues. Germline CDR1 SGDLS, CDR2 YYNGEE. V dropped 4 bases and J dropped 4 bases, with 15 bases sitting between them. The CDR3 DNA follows: TGTGCCAGCAGCCCTAACCCGGGGACTTACGAGCAGTACTTC. Its protein is CASSPNPGTYEQYF.

Concerning this clonotype itself: This clone may be a read error of a much larger clone one base away. This is likely a read error, given that the CDR3 carries no conserved phenylalanine or tryptophan at its end. J is TRBJ2-2 and V is TRBV9; tentative D call: TRBD2 (5 bases). The V gene's germline CDR1 is SGDLS and CDR2 YYNGEE. The ends were cut back, 4 bases at V and 4 bases at J, with 17 bases in the middle. There are 16 residues in the CDR3. CDR3 sequence reads: CASSPHGDELTGELFV. CDR3 bases: TGTGCCAGCAGCCCCCACGGGGATGAACTCACCGGGGAGCTGTTTGTT.

This clonotype was picked up many times. The CDR3 bases are TGTGCCAGCAGTACGATAGGGTATGGCTACACCTTC. Translated: CASSTIGYGYTF. V is TRBV28 and J is TRBJ1-2, with D hard to call. CDR1 is MDHEN, CDR2 SYDVKM, per germline. The CDR3 spans 12 residues. The V end lost 5 bases, the J end lost 5 bases, and 9 bases lay between the germline ends.

This clonotype was found once. The rearrangement joins TRBV27 to TRBJ2-2, with D perhaps being TRBD1 or TRBD2 (6 bases each). The CDR3 sequence is 16 residues long. The germline CDR1 and CDR2 sequences are MNHEY and SMNVEV (reference sequence). V dropped 0 bases and J dropped 7 bases, with 15 bases sitting between them. The CDR3 DNA sequence: TGTGCCAGCAGTTTATCGTGGGGGGCAAGCAGCGGGGAGCTGTTTTTT. It yields the protein CASSLSWGASSGELFF.